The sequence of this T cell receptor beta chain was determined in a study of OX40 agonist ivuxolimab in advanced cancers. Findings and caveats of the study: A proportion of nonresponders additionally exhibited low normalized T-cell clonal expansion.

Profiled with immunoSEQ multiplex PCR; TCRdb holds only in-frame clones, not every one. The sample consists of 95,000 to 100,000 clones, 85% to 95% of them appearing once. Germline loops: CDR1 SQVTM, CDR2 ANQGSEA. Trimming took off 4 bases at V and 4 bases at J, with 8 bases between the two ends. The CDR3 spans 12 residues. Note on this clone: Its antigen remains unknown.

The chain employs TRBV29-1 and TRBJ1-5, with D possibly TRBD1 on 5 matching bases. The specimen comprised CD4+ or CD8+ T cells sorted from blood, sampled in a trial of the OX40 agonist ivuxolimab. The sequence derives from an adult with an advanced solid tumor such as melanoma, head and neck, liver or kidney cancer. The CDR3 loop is CSVVSGNQPQHF. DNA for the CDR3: TGCAGCGTTGTATCAGGGAATCAGCCCCAGCATTTT.